This T cell receptor beta chain stems from a study of T cell repertoires in cytomegalovirus infection. Study-wide points: In two of eight donors, the top clonotype was HLA-C-restricted CMV-specific.

The CDR3 extends over 15 amino acids. CDR1 SGHTA and CDR2 FQGNSA come from the germline V gene. V trimming: 3 bases; J trimming: 2 bases; junction bases outside the gene matches: 6. TCRdb used MiXCR to reprocess the reads, holding one entry per CDR3 protein. The sample holds around 260,000 distinct CDR3 sequences; approximately 9% are singletons and the top ten take around 16%. This clonotype has a count of ten or more. The antigen is undetermined. This rearrangement joins TRBV7-2 to TRBJ2-5, with 7 nucleotides matching TRBD1. The material sequenced was PBMCs. The clonotype originates from a human donor in good health (CMV status not recorded). Some clones in this sample may be carry-over from other donors' samples. The CDR3 here is CASSFPTGHQETQYF. CDR3 sequence (DNA): TGTGCCAGCAGCTTCCCGACAGGGCATCAAGAGACCCAGTACTTC.